This T cell receptor (beta chain) appears in the sequencing data of a study of shared clonotypes between healthy human individuals. Adults of Caucasian background living in Nashville, Tennessee made up all donors. Points on this clone: Its matching antigen is unknown.

The germline V and J ends were trimmed by 4 bases and 1 base, with 22 bases remaining between them. The CDR3 consists of 18 residues. The germline V gene has CDR1 MGHDK and CDR2 SYGVNS. Findings of the study overall: Generally, naive subsets came out with larger estimated richness than memory subsets. Between a few donors, naive CD4 clonotypes were shared at a level of approximately 5%.

The run depth of the assay was deep. Clones were read by immunoSEQ multiplex PCR, and TCRdb kept only the in-frame ones, dropping some. Among fewer than 130,000 clones listed, about 67% were seen once. The TCR sequence derives from a woman in her thirties in good health. The chain has TRBV25-1 and TRBJ2-5, with D possibly TRBD1 on 6 matching bases. The sequencing sample was made of memory CD8+ T cells sorted from blood. Subset described: CD45RO+ cells pooled with CCR7-negative TemRA cells. CDR3 coding DNA: TGTGCCAGCAGTGGACCGGGGACGTGGGAAGGGGGCCAAGAGACCCAGTACTTC. Residues: CASSGPGTWEGGQETQYF.